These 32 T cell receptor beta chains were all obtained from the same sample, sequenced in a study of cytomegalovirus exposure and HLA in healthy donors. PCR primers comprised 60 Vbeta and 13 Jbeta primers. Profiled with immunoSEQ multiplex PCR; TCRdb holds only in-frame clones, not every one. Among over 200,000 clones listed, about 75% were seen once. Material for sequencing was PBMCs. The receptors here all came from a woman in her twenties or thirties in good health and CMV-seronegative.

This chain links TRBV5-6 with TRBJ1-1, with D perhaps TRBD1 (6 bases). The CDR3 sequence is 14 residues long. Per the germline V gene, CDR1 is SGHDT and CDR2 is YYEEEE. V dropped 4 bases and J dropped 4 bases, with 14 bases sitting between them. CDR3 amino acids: CASSPGNRVTEAFF. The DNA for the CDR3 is TGTGCCAGCAGCCCAGGAAACAGGGTCACTGAAGCTTTCTTT.

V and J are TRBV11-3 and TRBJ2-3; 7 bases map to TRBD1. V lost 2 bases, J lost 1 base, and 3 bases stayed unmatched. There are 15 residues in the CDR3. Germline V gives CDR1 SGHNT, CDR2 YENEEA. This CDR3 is CASSLIDRGTDTQYF. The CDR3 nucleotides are TGTGCCAGCAGCTTAATTGACAGGGGCACAGATACGCAGTATTTT.

The chain's CDR3 is CASSYRRNLYEQYF. DNA for the CDR3: TGTGCCAGCAGTTACCGCAGGAACCTCTACGAGCAGTACTTC. This chain uses TRBV6-5 with TRBJ2-7; no firm D call. V was clipped by 2 bases and J by 3 bases, with 11 bases between them. CDR1 is MNHEY, CDR2 SVGAGI, per germline. This CDR3 comprises 14 residues.

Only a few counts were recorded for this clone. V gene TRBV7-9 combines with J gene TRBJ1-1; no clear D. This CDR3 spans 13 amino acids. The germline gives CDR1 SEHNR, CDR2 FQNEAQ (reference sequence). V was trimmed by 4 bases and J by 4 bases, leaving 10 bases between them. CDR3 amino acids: CASSSQYLTEAFF. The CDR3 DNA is TGTGCCAGCAGCTCACAGTATCTCACTGAAGCTTTCTTT.

The chain's CDR3 is CASAPQGARTEAFF. In DNA form, the CDR3 reads TGTGCTAGTGCCCCACAGGGGGCGAGGACTGAAGCTTTCTTT. V is TRBV12-5 and J is TRBJ1-1; TRBD1 matches 9 bases. Germline CDR1 reads LGHNT; CDR2 reads FRNRAP. This CDR3 region has 14 residues. V lost 7 bases, J lost 5 bases, and 8 bases stayed unmatched.

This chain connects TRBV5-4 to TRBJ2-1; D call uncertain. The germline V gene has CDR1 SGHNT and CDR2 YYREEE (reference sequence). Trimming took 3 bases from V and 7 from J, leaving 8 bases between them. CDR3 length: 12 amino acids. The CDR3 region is CASSWAGNEQFF. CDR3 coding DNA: TGTGCCAGCAGCTGGGCCGGTAATGAGCAGTTCTTC.

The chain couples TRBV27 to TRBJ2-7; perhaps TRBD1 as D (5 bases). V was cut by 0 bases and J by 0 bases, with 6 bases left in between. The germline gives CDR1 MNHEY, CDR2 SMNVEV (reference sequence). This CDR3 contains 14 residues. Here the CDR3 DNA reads TGTGCCAGCAGTTTATCGACAGACTCCTACGAGCAGTACTTC. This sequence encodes CASSLSTDSYEQYF.

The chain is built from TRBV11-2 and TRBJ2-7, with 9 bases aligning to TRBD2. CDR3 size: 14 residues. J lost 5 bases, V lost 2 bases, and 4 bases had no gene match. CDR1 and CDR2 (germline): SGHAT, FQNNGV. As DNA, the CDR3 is TGTGCCAGCAGCTTAATGGCGGGAGGGCACGAGCAGTACTTC. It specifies CASSLMAGGHEQYF. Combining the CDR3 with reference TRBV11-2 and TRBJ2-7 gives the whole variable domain EAGVAQSPRYKIIEKRQSVAFWCNPISGHATLYWYQQILGQGPKLLIQFQNNGVVDDSQLPKDRFSAERLKGVDSTLKIQPAKLEDSAVYLCASSLMAGGHEQYFGPGTRLTVT.

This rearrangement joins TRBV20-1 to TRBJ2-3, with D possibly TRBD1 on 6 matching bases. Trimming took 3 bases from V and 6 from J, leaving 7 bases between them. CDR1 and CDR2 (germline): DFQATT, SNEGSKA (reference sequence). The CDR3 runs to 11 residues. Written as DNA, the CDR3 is TGCAGTGCTAGTAGGGGGGATACGCAGTATTTT. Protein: CSASRGDTQYF.

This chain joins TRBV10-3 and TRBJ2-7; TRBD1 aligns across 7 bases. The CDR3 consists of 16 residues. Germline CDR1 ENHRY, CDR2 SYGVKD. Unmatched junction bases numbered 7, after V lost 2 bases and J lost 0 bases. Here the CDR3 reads CAISEGGQQSSYEQYF. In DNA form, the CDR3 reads TGTGCCATCAGTGAGGGGGGACAGCAGAGCTCCTACGAGCAGTACTTC.

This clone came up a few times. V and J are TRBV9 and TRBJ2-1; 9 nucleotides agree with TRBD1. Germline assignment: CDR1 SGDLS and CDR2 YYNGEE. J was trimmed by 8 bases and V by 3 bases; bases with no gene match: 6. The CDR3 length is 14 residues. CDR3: CASSEGTGLDEQFF. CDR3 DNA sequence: TGTGCCAGCAGCGAAGGGACAGGGCTGGATGAGCAGTTCTTC.

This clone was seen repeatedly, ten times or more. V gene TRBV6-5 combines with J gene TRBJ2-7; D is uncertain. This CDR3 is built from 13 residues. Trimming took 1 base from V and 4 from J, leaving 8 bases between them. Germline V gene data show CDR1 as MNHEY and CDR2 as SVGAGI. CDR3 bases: TGTGCCAGCAGTTACTTACGTAGTTACGAGCAGTACTTC. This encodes CASSYLRSYEQYF.

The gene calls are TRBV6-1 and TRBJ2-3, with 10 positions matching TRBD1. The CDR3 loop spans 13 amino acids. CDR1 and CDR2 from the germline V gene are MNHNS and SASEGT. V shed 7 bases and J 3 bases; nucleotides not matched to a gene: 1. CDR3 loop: CASTDRGTDTQYF. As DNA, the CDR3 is TGTGCCAGCACGGACAGGGGGACAGATACGCAGTATTTT.

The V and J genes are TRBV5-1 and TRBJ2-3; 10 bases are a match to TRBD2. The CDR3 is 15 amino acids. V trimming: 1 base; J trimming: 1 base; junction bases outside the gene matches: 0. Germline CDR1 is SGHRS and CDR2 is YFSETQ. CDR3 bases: TGCGCCAGCAGCTTGCTAGCGGGGGGCACAGATACGCAGTATTTT. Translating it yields CASSLLAGGTDTQYF.

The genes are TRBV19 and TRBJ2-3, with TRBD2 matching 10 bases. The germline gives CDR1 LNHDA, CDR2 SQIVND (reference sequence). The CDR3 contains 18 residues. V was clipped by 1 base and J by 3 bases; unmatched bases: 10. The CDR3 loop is CASSIGTSGRGPTDTQYF. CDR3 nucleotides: TGTGCCAGTAGTATAGGAACCAGCGGGAGGGGGCCAACAGATACGCAGTATTTT.

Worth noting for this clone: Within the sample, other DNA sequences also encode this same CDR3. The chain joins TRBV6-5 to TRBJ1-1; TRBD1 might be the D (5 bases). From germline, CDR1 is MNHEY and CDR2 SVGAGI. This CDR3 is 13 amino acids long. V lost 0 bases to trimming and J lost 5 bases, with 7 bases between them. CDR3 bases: TGTGCCAGCAGTTACTCGGGGGGGACTGAAGCTTTCTTT. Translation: CASSYSGGTEAFF.

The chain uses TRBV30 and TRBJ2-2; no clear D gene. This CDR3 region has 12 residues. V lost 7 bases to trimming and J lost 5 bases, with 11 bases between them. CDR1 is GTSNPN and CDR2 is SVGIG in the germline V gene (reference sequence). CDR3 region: CALHTETGELFF. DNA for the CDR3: TGTGCCTTACATACAGAAACCGGGGAGCTGTTTTTT. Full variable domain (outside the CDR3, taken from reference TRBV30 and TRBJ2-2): SQTIHQWPATLVQPVGSPLSLECTVEGTSNPNLYWYRQAAGRGLQLLFYSVGIGQISSEVPQNLSASRPQDRQFILSSKKLLLSDSGFYLCALHTETGELFFGEGSRLTVL.

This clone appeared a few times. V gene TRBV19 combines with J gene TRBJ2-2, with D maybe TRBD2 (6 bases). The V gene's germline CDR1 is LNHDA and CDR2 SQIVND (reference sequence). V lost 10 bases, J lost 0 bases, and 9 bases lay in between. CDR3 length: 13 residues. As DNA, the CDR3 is TGTGCCACCGGGACTCCGAACACCGGGGAGCTGTTTTTT. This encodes CATGTPNTGELFF.

The CDR3 region is CASSLVAEDEKLFF. In DNA form, the CDR3 reads TGTGCCAGCAGTCTGGTGGCAGAGGATGAAAAACTGTTTTTT. V gene TRBV2 combines with J gene TRBJ1-4; no clear D. This CDR3 comprises 14 residues. Germline values: CDR1 SNHLY, CDR2 FYNNEI. V lost 5 bases and J lost 6, with 13 bases in between.

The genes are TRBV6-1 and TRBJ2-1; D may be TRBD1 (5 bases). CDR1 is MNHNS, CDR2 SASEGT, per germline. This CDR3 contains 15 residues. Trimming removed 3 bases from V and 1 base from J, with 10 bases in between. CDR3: CASSEIKGSYNEQFF. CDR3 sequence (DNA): TGTGCCAGCAGTGAGATCAAGGGGTCCTACAATGAGCAGTTCTTC.

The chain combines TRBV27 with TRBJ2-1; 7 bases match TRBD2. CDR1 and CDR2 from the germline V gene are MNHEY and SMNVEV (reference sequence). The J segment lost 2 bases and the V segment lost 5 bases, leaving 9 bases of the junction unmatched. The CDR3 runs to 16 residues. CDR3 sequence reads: CASSPSSGRPYNEQFF. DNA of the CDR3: TGTGCCAGCAGTCCCTCTAGCGGTAGGCCCTACAATGAGCAGTTCTTC.

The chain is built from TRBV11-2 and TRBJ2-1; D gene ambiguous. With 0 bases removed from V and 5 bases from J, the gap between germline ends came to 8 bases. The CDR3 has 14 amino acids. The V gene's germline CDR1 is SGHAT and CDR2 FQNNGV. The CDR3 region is CASSLDDWNNEQFF. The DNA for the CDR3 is TGTGCCAGCAGCTTAGATGACTGGAACAATGAGCAGTTCTTC.

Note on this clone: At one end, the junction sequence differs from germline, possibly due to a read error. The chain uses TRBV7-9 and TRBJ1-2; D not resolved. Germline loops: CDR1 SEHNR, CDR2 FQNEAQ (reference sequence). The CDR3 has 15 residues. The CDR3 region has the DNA TGTTCCAGCAGCTTCTCCACCGGGAACCTCTATGGCTACACCTTC. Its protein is CSSSFSTGNLYGYTF.

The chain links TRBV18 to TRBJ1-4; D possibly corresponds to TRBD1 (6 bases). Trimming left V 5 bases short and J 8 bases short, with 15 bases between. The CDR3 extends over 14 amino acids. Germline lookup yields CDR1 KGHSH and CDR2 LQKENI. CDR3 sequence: CASSITGQIEKLFF. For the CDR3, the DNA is TGTGCCAGCTCAATCACGGGACAAATCGAAAAACTGTTTTTT.

The CDR3, as DNA: TGTGCCAGCAGTGACAGGGGGAAAAATAATTCACCCCTCCACTTT. It encodes CASSDRGKNNSPLHF. The chain has TRBV27 and TRBJ1-6, with TRBD1 matching 9 bases. V shed 5 bases, J shed 5 bases, and the junction held 4 bases outside the gene matches. CDR1 and CDR2 from the germline V gene are MNHEY and SMNVEV (reference sequence). The CDR3 totals 15 residues.

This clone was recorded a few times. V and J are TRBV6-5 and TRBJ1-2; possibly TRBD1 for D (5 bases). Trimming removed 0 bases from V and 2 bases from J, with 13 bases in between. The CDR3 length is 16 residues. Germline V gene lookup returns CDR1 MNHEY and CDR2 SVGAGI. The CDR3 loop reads CASSYSSVTVNYGYTF. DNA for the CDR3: TGTGCCAGCAGTTACTCGTCTGTGACAGTAAACTATGGCTACACCTTC.

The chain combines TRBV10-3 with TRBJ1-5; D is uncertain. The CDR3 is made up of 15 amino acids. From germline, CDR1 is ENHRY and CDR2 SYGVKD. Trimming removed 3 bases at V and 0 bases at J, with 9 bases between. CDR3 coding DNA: TGTGCCATCAGTGATAGCAGAAATAGCAATCAGCCCCAGCATTTT. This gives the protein CAISDSRNSNQPQHF.

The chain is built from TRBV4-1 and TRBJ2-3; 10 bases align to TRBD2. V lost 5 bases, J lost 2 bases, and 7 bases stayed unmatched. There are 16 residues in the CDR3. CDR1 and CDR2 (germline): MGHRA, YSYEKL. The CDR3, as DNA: TGCGCCAGCAGCTTAAGGAGCGGGAGGGCCACAGATACGCAGTATTTT. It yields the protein CASSLRSGRATDTQYF.

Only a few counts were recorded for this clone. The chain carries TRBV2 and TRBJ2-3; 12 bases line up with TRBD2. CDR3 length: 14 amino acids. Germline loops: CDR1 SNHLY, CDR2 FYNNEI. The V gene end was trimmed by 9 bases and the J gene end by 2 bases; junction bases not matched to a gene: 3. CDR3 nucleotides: TGTGCCAGTGGACTAGCGGGGATCACAGATACGCAGTATTTT. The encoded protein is CASGLAGITDTQYF.

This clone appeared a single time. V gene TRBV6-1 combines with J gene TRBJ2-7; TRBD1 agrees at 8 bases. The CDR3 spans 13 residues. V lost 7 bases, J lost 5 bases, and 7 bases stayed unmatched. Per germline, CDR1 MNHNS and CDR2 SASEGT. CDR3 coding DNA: TGTGCCAGCAAGCCGGCAGGGGGCCACGAGCAGTACTTC. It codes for CASKPAGGHEQYF.

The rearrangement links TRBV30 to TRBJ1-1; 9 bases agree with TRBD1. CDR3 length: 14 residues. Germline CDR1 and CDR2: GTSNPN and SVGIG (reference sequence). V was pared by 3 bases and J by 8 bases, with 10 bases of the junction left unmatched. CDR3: CAWSAGQGGGEAFF. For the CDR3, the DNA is TGTGCCTGGAGCGCGGGACAGGGAGGGGGGGAAGCTTTCTTT. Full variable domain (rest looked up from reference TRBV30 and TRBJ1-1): SQTIHQWPATLVQPVGSPLSLECTVEGTSNPNLYWYRQAAGRGLQLLFYSVGIGQISSEVPQNLSASRPQDRQFILSSKKLLLSDSGFYLCAWSAGQGGGEAFFGQGTRLTVV.

The DNA for the CDR3 is TGTGCCAGCAGCCCACTTCCGGGGGGCTATGGCTACACCTTC. This encodes CASSPLPGGYGYTF. This rearrangement joins TRBV6-6 to TRBJ1-2; maybe TRBD1 (5 bases). CDR1 MNHNY and CDR2 SVGAGI come from the germline V gene (reference sequence). The CDR3 is 14 amino acids. The V and J ends lost 6 bases and 4 bases respectively, with 15 bases between them.